This T cell receptor (beta chain) was identified during a study of T-cell reconstitution after alpha-beta-depleted transplantation in children. Study-wide results and caveats: After one year, T-cell counts and TCRbeta diversity mostly came from new T cells. Reportedly, alpha-beta T cells present about two months post-transplant originated from several hundred expanded clones of graft origin. Recipient T cells and thymic progenitors that survived gave rise to the high TCRbeta diversity observed at day 60 in some patients.

This clonotype has a single count. What it binds is unknown. Germline V gene sequence: CDR1 MDHEN, CDR2 SYDVKM. V shed 6 bases and J 3 bases; nucleotides not matched to a gene: 10. The CDR3 has 15 amino acids. The TCRbeta library was prepared with unique molecular identifiers. TCRdb ran MiXCR on the PCR reads and lists one entry per CDR3 protein. The sample yields about 440,000 distinct CDR3 sequences, around 46% seen once. This sequence was found in a girl aged 2-10 years with aplastic anemia, due to receive a stem cell transplant. The sequencing used PBMCs, collected before TCRalphabeta/CD19-depleted stem cell transplant. The gene calls are TRBV28 and TRBJ2-7; TRBD2 matches 8 bases. CDR3 in amino acids: CASRKAGTRDYEQYF. The CDR3 DNA sequence: TGTGCCAGCAGAAAGGCCGGGACTAGGGACTACGAGCAGTACTTC.